This record concerns one TCR beta chain sequence. The V and J ends lost 2 bases and 2 bases respectively, with 12 bases between them. Germline CDR1 SGHAT, CDR2 FQNNGV. CDR3 size: 15 residues. This entry belongs to a study of blood T cell repertoires in COVID-19. TCRdb's copy holds only in-frame clones and misses some; the assay was immunoSEQ multiplex PCR. The sample records 140,000 or so clones, roughly 87% being singletons. This TCR was recovered from a man aged 70-80 years with acute or convalescent COVID-19. Material: peripheral blood. This chain uses TRBV11-2 with TRBJ2-5; D is possibly TRBD1 (6 bases). The CDR3 spells CASSLSTGKQETQYF. The CDR3 DNA reads as TGTGCCAGCAGCTTATCAACAGGGAAGCAAGAGACCCAGTACTTC.